These 23 T cell receptor beta chains share one sample of origin, sequenced in a study of OX40 agonist ivuxolimab in advanced cancers. Assay: immunoSEQ multiplex PCR; the TCRdb copy retains only in-frame clones and omits some. The sample records some 98,000 clones, about 91% being singletons. Sequencing used CD4+ or CD8+ T cells sorted from blood, obtained in a trial of the OX40 agonist ivuxolimab. Receptors originate from an adult with an advanced solid tumor such as melanoma, head and neck, liver or kidney cancer.

V and J are TRBV6-5 and TRBJ2-5; D gene unclear. CDR1 MNHEY and CDR2 SVGAGI come from the germline V gene. Trimming pared 0 bases from V and 6 bases from J, leaving 11 bases between. The CDR3 consists of 14 residues. The CDR3 sequence is CASSYSSGIQTQYF. CDR3 bases: TGTGCCAGCAGTTACTCGAGTGGCATTCAGACCCAGTACTTC.

The gene calls are TRBV7-9 and TRBJ1-5; D unclear. V lost 3 bases, J lost 0 bases, and 3 bases lay in between. The CDR3 loop spans 13 amino acids. Germline values: CDR1 SEHNR, CDR2 FQNEAQ (reference sequence). The CDR3 protein is CASSLNSNQPQHF. CDR3 DNA: TGTGCCAGCAGCTTGAATAGCAATCAGCCCCAGCATTTT.

This chain uses TRBV5-1 with TRBJ2-7; TRBD1 might be the D (5 bases). V was pared by 1 base and J by 5 bases, with 10 bases between. This CDR3 region has 13 residues. CDR1 is SGHRS, CDR2 YFSETQ, per germline. This chain's CDR3 is CASSLTGANEQYF. CDR3 bases: TGCGCCAGCAGCTTGACAGGCGCCAACGAGCAGTACTTC. The full variable domain, rest sourced from reference TRBV5-1 and TRBJ2-7, is KAGVTQTPRYLIKTRGQQVTLSCSPISGHRSVSWYQQTPGQGLQFLFEYFSETQRNKGNFPGRFSGRQFSNSRSEMNVSTLELGDSALYLCASSLTGANEQYFGPGTRLTVT.

The chain employs TRBV19 and TRBJ1-5, with D unclear. The V gene's germline CDR1 is LNHDA and CDR2 SQIVND (reference sequence). Trimming stripped 3 bases from V and 4 bases from J, with 7 bases between. The CDR3 spans 13 residues. The CDR3 loop is CASSISVNQPQHF. In nucleotides, the CDR3 is TGTGCCAGTAGTATTTCCGTAAATCAGCCCCAGCATTTT.

The J gene is TRBJ2-3, the V gene TRBV19; possible D gene TRBD1, 5 bases. The CDR3 is 13 amino acids. Germline CDR1 and CDR2: LNHDA and SQIVND (reference sequence). V was pared by 5 bases and J by 0 bases, with 6 bases between. CDR3 residues: CASSDSSTDTQYF. The CDR3 DNA sequence: TGTGCCAGTAGTGACAGTAGCACAGATACGCAGTATTTT.

This clone was found a few times. This chain uses TRBV7-2 with TRBJ2-3; 7 bases match TRBD1. Germline loops: CDR1 SGHTA, CDR2 FQGNSA. The CDR3 runs to 14 residues. V lost 2 bases, J lost 1 base, and 0 bases stayed unmatched. The CDR3 bases are TGTGCCAGCAGCTTAAGGGGGCGCACAGATACGCAGTATTTT. This codes for CASSLRGRTDTQYF.

This clone appeared a single time. CDR3 DNA: TGTGCCAGCAGCCCCGGGACAGGGGATGGCTACACCTTC. Encoded protein: CASSPGTGDGYTF. This chain connects TRBV4-2 to TRBJ1-2, with 10 bases matching TRBD1. This CDR3 is 13 amino acids long. The trim removed 4 bases at V and 6 bases at J, leaving 2 bases unmatched. Germline-derived CDR1 and CDR2 are LGHNA and YNFKEQ.

This chain connects TRBV7-2 to TRBJ2-6, with D uncertain. V was trimmed by 3 bases and J by 0 bases, leaving 12 bases between them. This CDR3 is built from 17 residues. Per the germline V gene, CDR1 is SGHTA and CDR2 is FQGNSA. The CDR3 reads CASSLRTLSSGANVLTF. CDR3 bases: TGTGCCAGCAGCTTGCGAACCCTATCCTCTGGGGCCAACGTCCTGACTTTC.

The rearrangement uses TRBV2 and TRBJ2-7, with no clear D. There are 15 residues in the CDR3. V gave up 6 bases and J gave up 1 base, with 16 bases separating them. Germline CDR1 and CDR2: SNHLY and FYNNEI. In DNA form, the CDR3 reads TGTGCCAGCAGCCCAGACTTCCTCTATTCCTACGAGCAGTACTTC. As protein: CASSPDFLYSYEQYF.

The rearrangement joins TRBV30 to TRBJ2-1; 8 positions agree with TRBD2. The CDR3 contains 16 residues. Germline V gene sequence: CDR1 GTSNPN, CDR2 SVGIG (reference sequence). V was clipped by 0 bases and J by 5 bases; unmatched bases: 9. The CDR3: CAWSVRWREDHNEQFF. The CDR3, as DNA: TGTGCCTGGAGTGTACGATGGCGGGAGGACCACAATGAGCAGTTCTTC.

The chain recombines TRBV5-5 with TRBJ2-1, with 7 bases matching TRBD2. Germline trimming cut 4 bases from V and 2 bases from J; bases unmatched to any gene: 6. The CDR3 is 15 residues long. Germline V CDR1 and CDR2: SGHKS, YYEKEE (reference sequence). The CDR3 loop is CASSLQRDPYNEQFF. In nucleotides, the CDR3 is TGTGCCAGCAGCCTCCAGCGGGACCCCTACAATGAGCAGTTCTTC.

This rearrangement joins TRBV7-3 to TRBJ1-2; TRBD1 matches at 10 bases. The CDR3 runs to 13 residues. Germline V gives CDR1 SGHTA, CDR2 FQGTGA. J was trimmed by 8 bases and V by 5 bases; bases with no gene match: 5. The CDR3 region is CASSQGQGSGYTF. The DNA for the CDR3 is TGTGCCAGCAGCCAGGGACAGGGGAGCGGCTACACCTTC.

This clone has a single count. The chain is built from TRBV28 and TRBJ2-1; D call uncertain. With 5 bases removed from V and 8 bases from J, the gap between germline ends came to 22 bases. CDR1 is MDHEN and CDR2 is SYDVKM in the germline V gene. The CDR3 spans 16 residues. The CDR3 nucleotides are TGTGCCAGCAGTCCCGAGAGGCTCCATACGGGCGATGAGCAGTTCTTC. Residues: CASSPERLHTGDEQFF.

This clone was seen once. This chain uses TRBV5-1 with TRBJ2-3, with 12 bases aligning to TRBD1. The germline V gene encodes CDR1 SGHRS and CDR2 YFSETQ. J lost 4 bases, V lost 0 bases, and 6 bases had no gene match. The CDR3 has 17 amino acids. CDR3 in DNA: TGCGCCAGCAGCTTGGCCGGCGGGACAGGGGGCGCAGATACGCAGTATTTT. Translating it yields CASSLAGGTGGADTQYF.

Regarding this clone: Other DNA sequences within the sample encode an identical CDR3. The chain combines TRBV5-1 with TRBJ1-2; the D gene is possibly TRBD1 (6 bases). The V gene's germline CDR1 is SGHRS and CDR2 YFSETQ. The CDR3 contains 14 residues. V was cut by 0 bases and J by 2 bases, with 8 bases left in between. The CDR3 loop is CASSLGQANYGYTF. The CDR3 region has the DNA TGCGCCAGCAGCTTGGGACAGGCAAACTATGGCTACACCTTC.

The CDR3 DNA sequence: TGTGCCAGCAGTTGGACTAGCGGGAAAGGTGGTACGCAGTATTTT. Its translation: CASSWTSGKGGTQYF. V is TRBV11-2 and J is TRBJ2-3; 12 nucleotides align to TRBD2. Trimming cost V 6 bases and J 8 bases; bases outside gene matches: 9. From germline, CDR1 is SGHAT and CDR2 FQNNGV. The CDR3 is 15 amino acids.

CDR3 nucleotide sequence: TGTGCCAGCACCCCGGTGACAGAGGGGACCGGGGAGCTGTTTTTT. Amino acid sequence: CASTPVTEGTGELFF. The J gene is TRBJ2-2, the V gene TRBV6-1; D may match TRBD1 or TRBD2 (5 bases each). Germline CDR1 and CDR2: MNHNS and SASEGT. CDR3 length: 15 amino acids. Deletions cut 7 bases from V and 5 bases from J, with 17 bases between.

The chain is built from TRBV27 and TRBJ1-5; D is ambiguous. Germline-derived CDR1 and CDR2 are MNHEY and SMNVEV (reference sequence). Trimming removed 4 bases at V and 6 bases at J, with 10 bases between. The CDR3 is made up of 13 amino acids. This CDR3 is CASSSQRSQPQHF. The CDR3, as DNA: TGTGCCAGCAGTTCCCAAAGGAGTCAGCCCCAGCATTTT.

The chain is built from TRBV5-6 and TRBJ1-4; 8 bases line up with TRBD1. V dropped 3 bases and J dropped 8; count of bases not matched to a gene: 15. The CDR3 has 17 residues. Germline values: CDR1 SGHDT, CDR2 YYEEEE. The CDR3, as DNA: TGTGCCAGCAGCTCTGTCCCGGGACAGGTCCCCGGGGAAAAACTGTTTTTT. It codes for CASSSVPGQVPGEKLFF.

J is TRBJ2-7 and V is TRBV5-1, with a tentative D call TRBD1 (6 bases). The CDR3 has 15 amino acids. Trimming shortened V by 2 bases and J by 0 bases, and 12 bases separated the two germline ends. Per germline, CDR1 SGHRS and CDR2 YFSETQ. CDR3 sequence (DNA): TGCGCCAGCAGCTTAGTTTACAGGGACTCCTACGAGCAGTACTTC. Encoded protein: CASSLVYRDSYEQYF. The whole variable domain, filled in from reference TRBV5-1 and TRBJ2-7, reads KAGVTQTPRYLIKTRGQQVTLSCSPISGHRSVSWYQQTPGQGLQFLFEYFSETQRNKGNFPGRFSGRQFSNSRSEMNVSTLELGDSALYLCASSLVYRDSYEQYFGPGTRLTVT.

Only one count was recorded for this clone. The J gene is TRBJ2-5, the V gene TRBV7-9; D is uncertain. Germline V gene data show CDR1 as SEHNR and CDR2 as FQNEAQ (reference sequence). V was shortened by 2 bases and J by 4 bases, with 20 bases between the two germline ends. The CDR3 length is 17 residues. The CDR3 loop reads CASSLTLLPDLTETQYF. The CDR3 nucleotides are TGTGCCAGCAGCTTAACCCTCCTGCCGGACCTAACAGAGACCCAGTACTTC.

The CDR3 sequence is CASSDGTGGFEAFF. The CDR3 nucleotides are TGTGCCAGCAGTGATGGGACAGGGGGGTTTGAAGCTTTCTTT. The chain carries TRBV2 and TRBJ1-1; TRBD1 matches 11 bases. Trimming at V came to 3 bases and at J to 7 bases, leaving 4 bases not matched to a gene. Germline lookup yields CDR1 SNHLY and CDR2 FYNNEI. This CDR3 spans 14 amino acids.

This clone came up once. The chain carries TRBV29-1 and TRBJ2-5, with no clear D. The V gene lost 3 bases and the J gene lost 2 bases, with 16 bases spanning the gap. The V gene's germline CDR1 is SQVTM and CDR2 ANQGSEA. CDR3 length: 15 amino acids. Written as DNA, the CDR3 is TGCAGCGTTGATGGCGTCAGTCCTCCGCAAGAGACCCAGTACTTC. Encoded protein: CSVDGVSPPQETQYF.